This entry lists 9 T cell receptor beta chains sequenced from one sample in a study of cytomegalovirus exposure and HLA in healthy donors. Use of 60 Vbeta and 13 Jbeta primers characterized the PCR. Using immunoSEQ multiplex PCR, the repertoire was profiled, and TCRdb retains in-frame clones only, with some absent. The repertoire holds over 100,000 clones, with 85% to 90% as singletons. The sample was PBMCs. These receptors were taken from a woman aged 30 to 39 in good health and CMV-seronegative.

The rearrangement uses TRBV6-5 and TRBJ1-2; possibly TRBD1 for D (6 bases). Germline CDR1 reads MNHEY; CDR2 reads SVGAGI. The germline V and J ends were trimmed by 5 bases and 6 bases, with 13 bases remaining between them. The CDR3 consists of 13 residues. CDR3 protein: CASSTGQLNGYTF. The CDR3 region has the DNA TGTGCCAGCAGTACGGGACAATTGAATGGCTACACCTTC.

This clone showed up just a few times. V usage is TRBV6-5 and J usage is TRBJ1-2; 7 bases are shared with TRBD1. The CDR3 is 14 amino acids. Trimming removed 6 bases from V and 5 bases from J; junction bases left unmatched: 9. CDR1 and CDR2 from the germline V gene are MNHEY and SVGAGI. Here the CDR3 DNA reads TGTGCCAGCAGCAGGGCACAGGGGATTTATGGCTACACCTTC. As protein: CASSRAQGIYGYTF.

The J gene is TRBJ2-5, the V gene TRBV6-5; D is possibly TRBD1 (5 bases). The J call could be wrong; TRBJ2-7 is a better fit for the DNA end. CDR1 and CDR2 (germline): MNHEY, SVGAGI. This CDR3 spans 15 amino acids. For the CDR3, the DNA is TGTGCCAGCAGTTACTACAGGACAAGCTCCTACGAGCAGTACTTC. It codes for CASSYYRTSSYEQYF.

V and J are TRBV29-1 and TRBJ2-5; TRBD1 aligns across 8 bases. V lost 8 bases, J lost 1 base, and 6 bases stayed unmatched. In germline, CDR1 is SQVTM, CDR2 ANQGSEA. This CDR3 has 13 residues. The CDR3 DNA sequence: TGCAGCCAGTCCGGGACAGGCCAAGAGACCCAGTACTTC. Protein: CSQSGTGQETQYF.

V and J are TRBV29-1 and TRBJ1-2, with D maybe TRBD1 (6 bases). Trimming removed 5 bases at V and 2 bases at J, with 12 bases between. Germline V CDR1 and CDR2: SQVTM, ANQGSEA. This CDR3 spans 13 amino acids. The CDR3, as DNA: TGCAGCGTTCCCGGGGGGCAGAACTATGGCTACACCTTC. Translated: CSVPGGQNYGYTF.

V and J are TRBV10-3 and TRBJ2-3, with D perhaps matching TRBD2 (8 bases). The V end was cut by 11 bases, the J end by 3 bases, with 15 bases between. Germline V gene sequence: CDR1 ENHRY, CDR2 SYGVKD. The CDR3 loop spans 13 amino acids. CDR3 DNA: TGTGCCTCCAGGGGGACTAGTACAGATACGCAGTATTTT. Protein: CASRGTSTDTQYF.

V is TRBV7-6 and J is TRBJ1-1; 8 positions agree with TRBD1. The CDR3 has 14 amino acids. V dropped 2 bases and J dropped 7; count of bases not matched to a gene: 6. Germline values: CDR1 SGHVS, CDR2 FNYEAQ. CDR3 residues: CASSLQGARGEAFF. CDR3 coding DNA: TGTGCCAGCAGCTTACAGGGGGCGCGCGGTGAAGCTTTCTTT.

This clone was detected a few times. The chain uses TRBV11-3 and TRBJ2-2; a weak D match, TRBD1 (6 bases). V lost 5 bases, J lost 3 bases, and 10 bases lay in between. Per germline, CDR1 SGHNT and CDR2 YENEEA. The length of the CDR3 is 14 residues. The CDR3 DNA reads TGTGCCAGCAGCCTGGGACAAGACACCGGGGAGCTGTTTTTT. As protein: CASSLGQDTGELFF. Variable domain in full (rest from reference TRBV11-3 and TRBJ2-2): EAGVVQSPRYKIIEKKQPVAFWCNPISGHNTLYWYLQNLGQGPELLIRYENEEAVDDSQLPKDRFSAERLKGVDSTLKIQPAELGDSAVYLCASSLGQDTGELFFGEGSRLTVL.

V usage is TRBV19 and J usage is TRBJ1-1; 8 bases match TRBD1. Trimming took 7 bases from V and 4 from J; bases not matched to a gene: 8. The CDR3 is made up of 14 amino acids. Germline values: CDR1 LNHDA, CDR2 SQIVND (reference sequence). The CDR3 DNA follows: TGTGCCAGTACCCGGAGGACAGGGACCACTGAAGCTTTCTTT. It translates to CASTRRTGTTEAFF. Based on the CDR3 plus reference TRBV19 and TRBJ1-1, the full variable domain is DGGITQSPKYLFRKEGQNVTLSCEQNLNHDAMYWYRQDPGQGLRLIYYSQIVNDFQKGDIAEGYSVSREKKESFPLTVTSAQKNPTAFYLCASTRRTGTTEAFFGQGTRLTVV.